Listed below are T cell receptor beta chains from one sample, sequenced in a study of T cell responses to AZD1222 COVID-19 vaccine. Only in-frame clones appear in the TCRdb table, and some are missing; sequencing was by immunoSEQ multiplex PCR. The data hold 80,000 to 90,000 clones, with 90% observed a single time. Material: peripheral blood, obtained on day 0 of AZD1222 vaccination. The receptors were gathered from an adult in good health. Both conserved end residues are part of each CDR3. Fields, in order: clone size, D gene, V gene, J gene, CDR3 protein, CDR3 DNA. A D gene is named only where the DNA matches it firmly. Rows give clone size only sometimes, using once, few, many, or a class for an expanded clone.

clone_size: .
d_call: TRBD2
v_call: TRBV5-5
j_call: TRBJ2-1
cdr3_aa: CASRVSGGNNEQFF
cdr3_nt: TGTGCCAGCAGAGTCAGCGGGGGCAACAATGAGCAGTTCTTC

clone_size: .
d_call: .
v_call: TRBV18
j_call: TRBJ1-6
cdr3_aa: CASQGAEFYNSPLHF
cdr3_nt: TGTGCCAGCCAAGGGGCAGAATTTTATAATTCACCCCTCCACTTT

clone_size: once
d_call: TRBD2
v_call: TRBV27
j_call: TRBJ2-7
cdr3_aa: CASSLSVLAGAYEQYF
cdr3_nt: TGTGCCAGCAGTTTATCCGTGTTAGCGGGAGCGTACGAGCAGTACTTC

clone_size: .
d_call: .
v_call: TRBV14
j_call: TRBJ1-1
cdr3_aa: CASSPDGAESTEAFF
cdr3_nt: TGTGCCAGCAGCCCCGACGGGGCGGAGAGCACTGAAGCTTTCTTT

clone_size: .
d_call: .
v_call: TRBV6-5
j_call: TRBJ1-3
cdr3_aa: CASRGTGTGNTIYF
cdr3_nt: TGTGCCAGCAGGGGCACAGGTACTGGAAACACCATATATTTT

clone_size: few
d_call: TRBD1
v_call: TRBV7-9
j_call: TRBJ1-5
cdr3_aa: CASSLTSGGLNQPQHF
cdr3_nt: TGTGCCAGCAGCTTAACATCAGGGGGCTTGAATCAGCCCCAGCATTTT

clone_size: .
d_call: .
v_call: TRBV5-4
j_call: TRBJ1-1
cdr3_aa: CASSIGEASEAFF
cdr3_nt: TGTGCCAGCAGTATCGGGGAGGCTTCTGAAGCTTTCTTT

clone_size: few
d_call: .
v_call: TRBV3-1/TRBV3-2
j_call: TRBJ1-3
cdr3_aa: CASSQDPGIGNTIYF
cdr3_nt: TGTGCCAGCAGCCAAGATCCAGGGATTGGAAACACCATATATTTT

clone_size: .
d_call: TRBD1
v_call: TRBV5-1
j_call: TRBJ1-4
cdr3_aa: CASSPGQGASEKLFF
cdr3_nt: TGCGCCAGCAGCCCGGGACAGGGAGCGAGTGAAAAACTGTTTTTT

clone_size: .
d_call: .
v_call: TRBV28
j_call: TRBJ1-6
cdr3_aa: CASSLLGETVLGPLHF
cdr3_nt: TGTGCCAGCAGTTTGTTGGGGGAGACAGTGCTGGGACCCCTCCACTTT

clone_size: .
d_call: .
v_call: TRBV7-9
j_call: TRBJ2-1
cdr3_aa: CASSLDGSLGNEQFF
cdr3_nt: TGTGCCAGCAGCTTAGACGGGAGCTTAGGTAATGAGCAGTTCTTC

clone_size: .
d_call: TRBD2
v_call: TRBV5-1
j_call: TRBJ2-7
cdr3_aa: CASSLERREEQYF
cdr3_nt: TGCGCCAGCAGCTTGGAACGGCGGGAGGAGCAGTACTTC

clone_size: once
d_call: .
v_call: TRBV6-5
j_call: TRBJ1-6
cdr3_aa: CASSFDPGRLNSPLHF
cdr3_nt: TGTGCCAGCAGTTTCGATCCGGGACGTCTAAATTCACCCCTCCACTTT

clone_size: .
d_call: .
v_call: TRBV11-1
j_call: TRBJ2-1
cdr3_aa: CASSFLGTSYNEQFF
cdr3_nt: TGTGCCAGCAGCTTTCTTGGGACGTCCTACAATGAGCAGTTCTTC

clone_size: medium-sized
d_call: .
v_call: TRBV7-9
j_call: TRBJ1-6
cdr3_aa: CASSRMGRINSPLHF
cdr3_nt: TGTGCCAGCAGCAGAATGGGCCGAATTAATTCACCCCTCCACTTT

clone_size: .
d_call: .
v_call: TRBV10-1
j_call: TRBJ1-1
cdr3_aa: CASSATANTEAFF
cdr3_nt: TGCGCCAGCAGTGCCACCGCGAACACTGAAGCTTTCTTT

clone_size: .
d_call: TRBD1
v_call: TRBV28
j_call: TRBJ1-2
cdr3_aa: CASGTDRDRGLRGGYTF
cdr3_nt: TGTGCCAGCGGAACGGACCGGGACAGGGGGCTTAGAGGTGGCTACACCTTC

clone_size: .
d_call: TRBD1
v_call: TRBV3-1/TRBV3-2
j_call: TRBJ2-1
cdr3_aa: CASSPMGQGANEQFF
cdr3_nt: TGTGCCAGCAGTCCAATGGGACAGGGGGCCAATGAGCAGTTCTTC

clone_size: .
d_call: .
v_call: TRBV7-9
j_call: TRBJ2-2
cdr3_aa: CASSRMTPFPSTGELFF
cdr3_nt: TGTGCCAGCAGCCGAATGACTCCCTTTCCATCGACCGGGGAGCTGTTTTTT

clone_size: once
d_call: TRBD2
v_call: TRBV25-1
j_call: TRBJ2-1
cdr3_aa: CASSEWGGIGNEQFF
cdr3_nt: TGTGCCAGCAGTGAATGGGGGGGGATAGGGAATGAGCAGTTCTTC

clone_size: .
d_call: .
v_call: TRBV7-9
j_call: TRBJ2-7
cdr3_aa: CASSLSGLASYEQYF
cdr3_nt: TGTGCCAGCAGCTTAAGCGGGCTAGCTAGCTACGAGCAGTACTTC

clone_size: .
d_call: TRBD1
v_call: TRBV30
j_call: TRBJ1-2
cdr3_aa: CAWSGDRGYGYTF
cdr3_nt: TGTGCCTGGAGTGGGGACAGGGGATATGGCTACACCTTC

clone_size: .
d_call: TRBD1
v_call: TRBV6-5
j_call: TRBJ1-2
cdr3_aa: CASSTQGDGYTF
cdr3_nt: TGTGCCAGCAGTACCCAGGGGGATGGCTACACCTTC

clone_size: .
d_call: .
v_call: TRBV30
j_call: TRBJ2-1
cdr3_aa: CAWSKTDYNEQFF
cdr3_nt: TGTGCCTGGAGTAAAACGGACTACAATGAGCAGTTCTTC

clone_size: .
d_call: .
v_call: TRBV27
j_call: TRBJ1-6
cdr3_aa: CASSLSQAPYSSYNSPLHF
cdr3_nt: TGTGCCAGCAGTTTATCTCAGGCTCCTTATAGCTCCTATAATTCACCCCTCCACTTT

clone_size: once
d_call: TRBD2
v_call: TRBV11-2
j_call: TRBJ2-7
cdr3_aa: CASSLTTSGGYEQYF
cdr3_nt: TGTGCCAGCAGCCTCACCACTAGCGGGGGCTACGAGCAGTACTTC

clone_size: .
d_call: .
v_call: TRBV6-5
j_call: TRBJ2-7
cdr3_aa: CASSPAQGVSYEQYF
cdr3_nt: TGTGCCAGCAGTCCGGCGCAGGGCGTCTCCTACGAGCAGTACTTC

clone_size: .
d_call: .
v_call: TRBV21-1
j_call: TRBJ1-5
cdr3_aa: CASSAPGQRNQPQHF
cdr3_nt: TGTGCCAGCAGCGCCCCAGGACAGCGAAATCAGCCCCAGCATTTT

clone_size: .
d_call: .
v_call: TRBV28
j_call: TRBJ1-1
cdr3_aa: CASKMNTEAFF
cdr3_nt: TGTGCCAGCAAGATGAACACTGAAGCTTTCTTT

clone_size: .
d_call: .
v_call: TRBV12-3/TRBV12-4
j_call: TRBJ2-7
cdr3_aa: CASSTILHEQYF
cdr3_nt: TGTGCCAGCAGCACCATACTGCACGAGCAGTACTTC

clone_size: .
d_call: TRBD1
v_call: TRBV5-4
j_call: TRBJ2-2
cdr3_aa: CASSPRGLETGELFF
cdr3_nt: TGTGCCAGCAGCCCAAGGGGGCTTGAAACCGGGGAGCTGTTTTTT

clone_size: .
d_call: .
v_call: TRBV10-2
j_call: TRBJ2-7
cdr3_aa: CASRMDWTVSSYEQYF
cdr3_nt: TGCGCCAGCAGGATGGACTGGACAGTGAGCTCCTACGAGCAGTACTTC

clone_size: .
d_call: .
v_call: TRBV27
j_call: TRBJ1-5
cdr3_aa: CASRRGTQGNQPQHF
cdr3_nt: TGTGCCAGCAGGCGCGGTACGCAGGGCAATCAGCCCCAGCATTTT

clone_size: once
d_call: .
v_call: TRBV6-5
j_call: TRBJ2-1
cdr3_aa: CASSSGRYYNEQFF
cdr3_nt: TGTGCCAGCAGTTCCGGGAGATACTACAATGAGCAGTTCTTC

clone_size: once
d_call: .
v_call: TRBV18
j_call: TRBJ1-1
cdr3_aa: CASSDVDTEAFF
cdr3_nt: TGTGCCAGCTCAGACGTGGACACTGAAGCTTTCTTT

clone_size: .
d_call: .
v_call: TRBV5-1
j_call: TRBJ2-7
cdr3_aa: CASSPSGATYEQYF
cdr3_nt: TGCGCCAGCAGCCCTTCGGGGGCCACCTACGAGCAGTACTTC

clone_size: .
d_call: TRBD1
v_call: TRBV19
j_call: TRBJ2-5
cdr3_aa: CASKVGTGASETQYF
cdr3_nt: TGTGCCAGTAAGGTCGGGACAGGGGCGTCGGAGACCCAGTACTTC

clone_size: .
d_call: .
v_call: TRBV10-2
j_call: TRBJ1-1
cdr3_aa: CASSERYGGSMNTEAFF
cdr3_nt: TGCGCCAGCAGTGAGAGGTACGGGGGGTCCATGAACACTGAAGCTTTCTTT

clone_size: .
d_call: .
v_call: TRBV28
j_call: TRBJ1-3
cdr3_aa: CASSPGGSGNTIYF
cdr3_nt: TGTGCCAGCAGTCCCGGAGGCTCTGGAAACACCATATATTTT

clone_size: .
d_call: TRBD1
v_call: TRBV3-1/TRBV3-2
j_call: TRBJ2-1
cdr3_aa: CASSLGQLSYNEQFF
cdr3_nt: TGTGCCAGCAGTTTGGGACAGCTTTCCTACAATGAGCAGTTCTTC

clone_size: .
d_call: TRBD1
v_call: TRBV20-1
j_call: TRBJ1-2
cdr3_aa: CSGGQDYGYTF
cdr3_nt: TGCAGTGGGGGACAGGACTATGGCTACACCTTC

clone_size: .
d_call: .
v_call: TRBV3-1/TRBV3-2
j_call: TRBJ2-7
cdr3_aa: CASSQGVRDEQYF
cdr3_nt: TGTGCCAGCAGCCAAGGTGTGCGGGACGAGCAGTACTTC

clone_size: .
d_call: .
v_call: TRBV11-2
j_call: TRBJ1-5
cdr3_aa: CASSLDGGWGNQPQHF
cdr3_nt: TGTGCCAGCAGCTTAGATGGGGGGTGGGGCAATCAGCCCCAGCATTTT

clone_size: .
d_call: .
v_call: TRBV7-3
j_call: TRBJ2-2
cdr3_aa: CASSLLGTGELFF
cdr3_nt: TGTGCCAGCAGCTTATTGGGAACCGGGGAGCTGTTTTTT

clone_size: .
d_call: .
v_call: TRBV9
j_call: TRBJ1-6
cdr3_aa: CASSVGGHSPLHF
cdr3_nt: TGTGCCAGCAGCGTAGGAGGACATTCACCCCTCCACTTT

clone_size: once
d_call: .
v_call: TRBV5-1
j_call: TRBJ2-7
cdr3_aa: CASSRGAVSASSYEQYF
cdr3_nt: TGCGCCAGCAGTCGGGGGGCAGTTTCGGCGAGCTCCTACGAGCAGTACTTC

clone_size: .
d_call: TRBD1
v_call: TRBV6-6
j_call: TRBJ2-7
cdr3_aa: CASEGPGQGISEQYF
cdr3_nt: TGCGCCAGCGAAGGGCCGGGACAGGGAATCTCCGAGCAGTACTTC

clone_size: .
d_call: .
v_call: TRBV7-2
j_call: TRBJ2-2
cdr3_aa: CASSLAPGVYTGELFF
cdr3_nt: TGTGCCAGCAGCTTAGCGCCCGGGGTGTACACCGGGGAGCTGTTTTTT

clone_size: .
d_call: TRBD1
v_call: TRBV7-3
j_call: TRBJ2-7
cdr3_aa: CASSLMGTGTYEQYF
cdr3_nt: TGTGCCAGCAGCTTAATGGGGACAGGAACCTACGAGCAGTACTTC

clone_size: .
d_call: TRBD2
v_call: TRBV29-1
j_call: TRBJ2-3
cdr3_aa: CSVGSLAGGRSDTQYF
cdr3_nt: TGCAGCGTTGGTAGTCTAGCGGGAGGGCGGTCAGATACGCAGTATTTT

clone_size: .
d_call: .
v_call: TRBV5-4
j_call: TRBJ1-1
cdr3_aa: CASSFGLNTEAFF
cdr3_nt: TGTGCCAGCAGCTTCGGGTTGAACACTGAAGCTTTCTTT

clone_size: .
d_call: .
v_call: TRBV27
j_call: TRBJ2-7
cdr3_aa: CASSFTGAEQYF
cdr3_nt: TGTGCCAGCAGTTTTACAGGTGCCGAGCAGTACTTC

clone_size: .
d_call: TRBD2
v_call: TRBV24-1
j_call: TRBJ2-1
cdr3_aa: CATSDRSSGRWNEQFF
cdr3_nt: TGTGCCACCAGTGACCGTAGTAGCGGGAGATGGAATGAGCAGTTCTTC

clone_size: .
d_call: TRBD1
v_call: TRBV10-3
j_call: TRBJ1-3
cdr3_aa: CAIGQARGNTIYF
cdr3_nt: TGTGCCATAGGACAGGCAAGGGGAAACACCATATATTTT

clone_size: .
d_call: .
v_call: TRBV19
j_call: TRBJ1-5
cdr3_aa: CASQLGTGPQHF
cdr3_nt: TGTGCCAGTCAATTGGGCACCGGGCCCCAGCATTTT

clone_size: .
d_call: TRBD2
v_call: TRBV4-1
j_call: TRBJ2-1
cdr3_aa: CASSPRTSGYNEQFF
cdr3_nt: TGCGCCAGCAGCCCTCGGACTAGCGGATACAATGAGCAGTTCTTC

clone_size: .
d_call: .
v_call: TRBV7-2
j_call: TRBJ1-1
cdr3_aa: CASSLSRNTEAFF
cdr3_nt: TGTGCCAGCAGCCTCTCACGGAACACTGAAGCTTTCTTT